This entry features one T cell receptor (beta chain) sequence. This specimen belongs to a study of monozygotic twins with inflammatory bowel disease. TCRdb reprocessed the 5' RACE reads and keeps a single row for each CDR3 protein, giving no DNA. The sample holds 300,000 to 400,000 distinct CDR3 sequences. Per germline, CDR1 MNHEY and CDR2 SMNVEV (reference sequence). This CDR3 has 16 amino acids. The sequence was collected from a human donor with ulcerative colitis or Crohn's disease, or a healthy co-twin of an affected twin (not recorded which). This chain joins TRBV27 and TRBJ2-7; the D call from TCRdb, TRBD1, cannot be confirmed without DNA. The sequenced material came from blood. The CDR3 sequence: CASSLGAYRDPYEQYF.